Shown below are 20 T cell receptor beta chains from a single sample sequenced in a study of OX40 agonist ivuxolimab in advanced cancers. Receptor amplification or capture employed the immunoSEQ multiplex PCR assay. Held by TCRdb, this immuneACCESS table contains in-frame sequences only and omits some clones. Under half of the omission traces to an unresolved V gene where checked; the cause of the rest is unknown. In this sample the table shows 40,000 to 60,000 clones, roughly 91% of which occur a single time. Roughly 22% of the sample lies in the top ten. The starting material was CD4+ or CD8+ T cells sorted from blood, obtained in a trial of the OX40 agonist ivuxolimab. The origin of the receptors is an adult with an advanced solid tumor such as melanoma, head and neck, liver or kidney cancer.

This chain connects TRBV28 to TRBJ1-5, with D hard to call. The CDR3 contains 15 residues. Trimming took 5 bases from V and 0 from J, leaving 11 bases between them. Germline V gene sequence: CDR1 MDHEN, CDR2 SYDVKM. CDR3 nucleotides: TGTGCCAGCAGTCCCGGACGGATTAGCAATCAGCCCCAGCATTTT. It encodes CASSPGRISNQPQHF.

The gene calls are TRBV19 and TRBJ2-7; unclear D gene. There are 14 residues in the CDR3. The germline gives CDR1 LNHDA, CDR2 SQIVND (reference sequence). The V gene lost 5 bases and the J gene lost 5 bases, with 16 bases spanning the gap. The CDR3 reads CASSARTLMDEQYF. The CDR3 region has the DNA TGTGCCAGTAGTGCCAGGACCCTAATGGACGAGCAGTACTTC.

As concerns this clone: The sample contains more than one DNA sequence encoding this CDR3. The genes are TRBV7-6 and TRBJ2-7, with D unclear. The germline CDR1 and CDR2 sequences are SGHVS and FNYEAQ. The CDR3 spans 11 residues. Deletions cut 0 bases from V and 7 bases from J, with 4 bases between. The CDR3 DNA reads TGTGCCAGCAGCTTAGCTGGAGAGCAGTACTTC. Translation gives CASSLAGEQYF.

The rearrangement uses TRBV6-5 and TRBJ1-2; no firm D call. The CDR3 extends over 13 amino acids. The germline V gene has CDR1 MNHEY and CDR2 SVGAGI. V was clipped by 5 bases and J by 4 bases, with 11 bases between them. CDR3 protein: CASSEDAFYGYTF. CDR3 nucleotides: TGTGCCAGCAGTGAAGACGCTTTCTATGGCTACACCTTC.

The chain carries TRBV19 and TRBJ2-7; 9 nucleotides match TRBD2. Germline assignment: CDR1 LNHDA and CDR2 SQIVND (reference sequence). V lost 2 bases to trimming and J lost 6 bases; unmatched junction nucleotides: 8. This CDR3 contains 15 residues. The CDR3 spells CASSIFAGGPSEQYF. In DNA form, the CDR3 reads TGTGCCAGTAGTATATTCGCGGGAGGGCCCAGCGAGCAGTACTTC.

This clone was seen repeatedly, ten times or more. Other DNA sequences in this specimen translate into the identical CDR3. The rearrangement uses TRBV7-9 and TRBJ2-7; no firm D call. Trimming shortened V by 2 bases and J by 1 base, and 6 bases separated the two germline ends. The germline V gene has CDR1 SEHNR and CDR2 FQNEAQ (reference sequence). This CDR3 spans 13 amino acids. The CDR3 sequence is CASSLPGSYEQYF. The CDR3 coding sequence is TGTGCCAGCAGCTTACCCGGTTCCTACGAGCAGTACTTC.

This chain connects TRBV27 to TRBJ2-3, with no clear D. The germline CDR1 and CDR2 sequences are MNHEY and SMNVEV (reference sequence). Trimming pared 1 base from V and 3 bases from J, leaving 17 bases between. CDR3 size: 17 residues. CDR3 coding DNA: TGTGCCAGCAGTTTATGGGCCCCTCTACACACGACAGATACGCAGTATTTT. As protein: CASSLWAPLHTTDTQYF.

This clone appeared a single time. V is TRBV28 and J is TRBJ2-5; D gene uncertain. The CDR3 totals 15 residues. Deletions cut 4 bases from V and 1 base from J, with 13 bases between. The germline V gene encodes CDR1 MDHEN and CDR2 SYDVKM. CDR3 sequence reads: CASSSLQFFQETQYF. The CDR3 bases are TGTGCCAGCAGTTCCCTGCAGTTCTTCCAAGAGACCCAGTACTTC.

In this sample, this clone turned up a few times. The gene calls are TRBV5-8 and TRBJ2-2; 7 nucleotides line up with TRBD1. This CDR3 region has 14 residues. The ends lost 3 bases at V and 3 bases at J; junction bases unmatched: 2. Germline V gene sequence: CDR1 SGHTS, CDR2 YDEGEE. CDR3 DNA: TGTGCCAGCAGCTCGGGACAGCACACCGGGGAGCTGTTTTTT. It specifies CASSSGQHTGELFF.

The J gene is TRBJ2-5, the V gene TRBV6-5; tentatively, D is TRBD1 or TRBD2 (5 bases each). Germline CDR1 and CDR2: MNHEY and SVGAGI. This CDR3 has 13 residues. V was cut by 4 bases and J by 2 bases, with 8 bases left in between. As DNA, the CDR3 is TGTGCCAGCAGTTGGGGGAGTCAAGAGACCCAGTACTTC. It translates to CASSWGSQETQYF.

The rearrangement uses TRBV14 and TRBJ2-2; TRBD2 matches 10 bases. CDR1 and CDR2 (germline): SGHDN, FVKESK. The CDR3 extends over 17 amino acids. J lost 4 bases, V lost 0 bases, and 5 bases had no gene match. The CDR3 DNA sequence: TGTGCCAGCAGCCAAGATTCAGGGACTAGCGTCACCGGGGAGCTGTTTTTT. Translated, it gives CASSQDSGTSVTGELFF.

The chain joins TRBV28 to TRBJ2-7, with TRBD1 as a possible D gene (6 bases). Germline V CDR1 and CDR2: MDHEN, SYDVKM. The V end was cut by 10 bases, the J end by 3 bases, with 13 bases between. The CDR3 runs 12 residues. CDR3 residues: CATLGGGYEQYF. Here the CDR3 DNA reads TGTGCCACCTTAGGGGGTGGCTACGAGCAGTACTTC. Full variable domain (missing parts from reference TRBV28 and TRBJ2-7): DVKVTQSSRYLVKRTGEKVFLECVQDMDHENMFWYRQDPGLGLRLIYFSYDVKMKEKGDIPEGYSVSREKKERFSLILESASTNQTSMYLCATLGGGYEQYFGPGTRLTVT.

V gene TRBV5-8 combines with J gene TRBJ2-1, with 16 nucleotides matching TRBD2. The CDR3 is 15 amino acids. The germline gives CDR1 SGHTS, CDR2 YDEGEE. J lost 11 bases, V lost 3 bases, and 5 bases had no gene match. The CDR3 is CASSSGTSGRGQQFF. The DNA of the CDR3 is TGTGCCAGCAGCTCCGGGACTAGCGGGAGGGGCCAGCAGTTCTTC. Filled out from reference TRBV5-8 and TRBJ2-1, the complete variable domain reads EAGVTQSPTHLIKTRGQQATLRCSPISGHTSVYWYQQALGLGLQFLLWYDEGEERNRGNFPPRFSGRQFPNYSSELNVNALELEDSALYLCASSSGTSGRGQQFFGPGTRLTVL.

The chain uses TRBV10-1 and TRBJ2-1; 10 nucleotides agree with TRBD2. Germline V gives CDR1 WNHNN, CDR2 SYGVQD (reference sequence). V was pared by 5 bases and J by 2 bases, with 3 bases of the junction left unmatched. This CDR3 has 15 residues. The CDR3 sequence is CASSSGRAAYNEQFF. DNA for the CDR3: TGCGCCAGCAGTAGCGGGAGGGCCGCCTACAATGAGCAGTTCTTC.

The genes are TRBV7-8 and TRBJ2-5, with 11 bases fitting TRBD1. Germline CDR1 is SGHVS and CDR2 is FQNEAQ. The junction had 8 bases not matched to a gene; V was cut back by 6 bases and J by 5 bases. CDR3 length: 15 amino acids. CDR3 sequence: CASSLGQGAWETQYF. The DNA of the CDR3 is TGTGCCAGCAGTCTCGGACAGGGGGCTTGGGAGACCCAGTACTTC.

The chain recombines TRBV7-9 with TRBJ1-2, with 8 bases that match TRBD1. The CDR3 totals 13 residues. Unmatched junction bases numbered 6, after V lost 8 bases and J lost 4 bases. The germline V gene has CDR1 SEHNR and CDR2 FQNEAQ (reference sequence). The CDR3 DNA reads as TGTGCCAGCGGGGACAGGTTGACCTATGGCTACACCTTC. Its translation: CASGDRLTYGYTF.

This clone was counted a few times. J is TRBJ1-2 and V is TRBV9; D remains ambiguous. This CDR3 region has 16 residues. Germline V gene sequence: CDR1 SGDLS, CDR2 YYNGEE. Trimming removed 3 bases at V and 0 bases at J, with 15 bases between. The CDR3 coding sequence is TGTGCCAGCAGCGCCCGGGCCGGACGGACTAACTATGGCTACACCTTC. Amino acids: CASSARAGRTNYGYTF.

The J gene is TRBJ2-7, the V gene TRBV29-1, with 8 bases aligning to TRBD2. CDR1 is SQVTM and CDR2 is ANQGSEA in the germline V gene. This CDR3 contains 14 residues. Trimming cost V 6 bases and J 2 bases; bases outside gene matches: 9. The CDR3 loop reads CSVMSGRGPYEQYF. CDR3 DNA: TGCAGCGTGATGAGCGGGAGAGGTCCCTACGAGCAGTACTTC.

The chain joins TRBV29-1 to TRBJ1-2; 12 nucleotides line up with TRBD1. The CDR3 consists of 13 residues. CDR1 is SQVTM, CDR2 ANQGSEA, per germline. V trimming: 5 bases; J trimming: 7 bases; junction bases outside the gene matches: 5. CDR3 sequence (DNA): TGCAGCGTTCTGGGACAGGGGGCGTGTGGCTACACCTTC. This encodes CSVLGQGACGYTF.

The chain joins TRBV5-8 to TRBJ1-4; D is perhaps TRBD1 (5 bases). V was cut by 3 bases and J by 8 bases, with 17 bases left in between. This CDR3 is built from 15 residues. Germline V gene data show CDR1 as SGHTS and CDR2 as YDEGEE. In nucleotides, the CDR3 is TGTGCCAGCAGCTCACCGGGACCCTCAAGGGAAAAACTGTTTTTT. Translated: CASSSPGPSREKLFF.